The rows below give T cell receptor beta chains drawn from one sample of a study of shared clonotypes between healthy human individuals. Profiled with immunoSEQ multiplex PCR; TCRdb holds only in-frame clones, not every one. The sample gives approximately 2.5 million clones, approximately 93% of which show up once; 0.36% is in the top ten. Specimen: naive CD4+ T cells from PBMCs. The origin of the receptors is a man between 18 and 29 years old in good health. Some clones in this sample may be carry-over from other donors' samples. CDR3s include the opening cysteine and the closing phenylalanine or tryptophan. D genes are given only for firm matches. Clone size is not always given. Where it is, it says once, few, many or a class for expanded clones.

V gene: TRBV10-3; D gene: .; clone size: .; J gene: TRBJ2-7; CDR3 DNA: TGTGCCATCAGTGACCCGGGACAAAGCTACTACGAGCAGTACTTC; CDR3 protein: CAISDPGQSYYEQYF
V gene: TRBV10-2; D gene: .; clone size: .; J gene: TRBJ1-1; CDR3 DNA: TGCGCCAGCCTCAGGGATCGGAACACTGAAGCTTTCTTT; CDR3 protein: CASLRDRNTEAFF
V gene: TRBV5-1; D gene: TRBD1; clone size: .; J gene: TRBJ2-7; CDR3 DNA: TGCGCCAGCAGCCCCGGACAGGGAGTGAACGAGCAGTACTTC; CDR3 protein: CASSPGQGVNEQYF
V gene: TRBV6-6; D gene: .; clone size: .; J gene: TRBJ2-7; CDR3 DNA: TGTGCCAGCAGCTTACCGGGACAAACCTACGAGCAGTACTTC; CDR3 protein: CASSLPGQTYEQYF
V gene: TRBV30; D gene: TRBD1; clone size: .; J gene: TRBJ1-5; CDR3 DNA: TGTGCCTGGAGCGCATGGCGAGCAGGGTCGACAGGGGCAGGTCAGCCCCAGCATTTT; CDR3 protein: CAWSAWRAGSTGAGQPQHF
V gene: TRBV18; D gene: .; clone size: once; J gene: TRBJ2-5; CDR3 DNA: TGTGCCAGCTCTCCCCCCCAGTTCAGCCCACGGGCAGAGACCCAGTACTTC; CDR3 protein: CASSPPQFSPRAETQYF
V gene: TRBV6-1; D gene: TRBD1; clone size: .; J gene: TRBJ2-5; CDR3 DNA: TGTGCCAGCAGTGAGAGGAAAATGACAGGGGGGAAAGAGACCCAGTACTTC; CDR3 protein: CASSERKMTGGKETQYF
V gene: TRBV25-1; D gene: .; clone size: .; J gene: TRBJ1-1; CDR3 DNA: TGTGCCAGCAGCGGGGGAGGGGCCAGGAACACTGAAGCTTTCTTT; CDR3 protein: CASSGGGARNTEAFF
V gene: TRBV7-9; D gene: TRBD2; clone size: .; J gene: TRBJ2-7; CDR3 DNA: TGTGCCAGCAGCTCTAGAAATAGGGGGACTAGCGACTACGAGCAGTACTTC; CDR3 protein: CASSSRNRGTSDYEQYF
V gene: TRBV7-8; D gene: TRBD2; clone size: .; J gene: TRBJ2-3; CDR3 DNA: TGTGCCAGCAGCTTCCGACTAGCGTCCACAGATACGCAGTATTTT; CDR3 protein: CASSFRLASTDTQYF
V gene: TRBV5-4; D gene: TRBD2; clone size: .; J gene: TRBJ2-3; CDR3 DNA: TGTGCCAGCAGCTTAATCGGCGGGAGTTTAGATACGCAGTATTTT; CDR3 protein: CASSLIGGSLDTQYF
V gene: TRBV2; D gene: TRBD1; clone size: .; J gene: TRBJ2-2; CDR3 DNA: TGTGCCAGCAGTCCGGGACAGGGGGCCGGCACCGGGGAGCTGTTTTTT; CDR3 protein: CASSPGQGAGTGELFF
V gene: TRBV5-1; D gene: .; clone size: .; J gene: TRBJ1-1; CDR3 DNA: TGCGCCAGCAGCTGGGGAACAGGGAACACTGAAGCTTTCTTT; CDR3 protein: CASSWGTGNTEAFF
V gene: TRBV19; D gene: TRBD1; clone size: .; J gene: TRBJ2-1; CDR3 DNA: TGTGCCAGTAGTATAGGCCGGGACAGGGGATGGGTCAATGAGCAGTTCTTC; CDR3 protein: CASSIGRDRGWVNEQFF
V gene: TRBV19; D gene: .; clone size: .; J gene: TRBJ1-2; CDR3 DNA: TGTGCCAGTAGTATGTGGAACAGGGATGGCTACACCTTC; CDR3 protein: CASSMWNRDGYTF
V gene: TRBV27; D gene: .; clone size: .; J gene: TRBJ1-2; CDR3 DNA: TGTGCCAGCAGTTTATCGGCGGGGACGCATGGCTACACCTTC; CDR3 protein: CASSLSAGTHGYTF
V gene: TRBV2; D gene: .; clone size: .; J gene: TRBJ2-2; CDR3 DNA: TGTGCCAGCAGTCTACTTTCCGGGGAGCTGTTTTTT; CDR3 protein: CASSLLSGELFF
V gene: TRBV5-1; D gene: TRBD2; clone size: .; J gene: TRBJ2-1; CDR3 DNA: TGCGCCAGCGTCCCGGGACTAGCGGGAGTTGGGGAGCAGTTCTTC; CDR3 protein: CASVPGLAGVGEQFF
V gene: TRBV7-8; D gene: .; clone size: .; J gene: TRBJ2-5; CDR3 DNA: TGTGCCAGCAGCGTCGGATCGCACAGAGAGACCCAGTACTTC; CDR3 protein: CASSVGSHRETQYF
V gene: TRBV10-3; D gene: TRBD1; clone size: once; J gene: TRBJ2-6; CDR3 DNA: TGTGCCATCAGTGGAGGACAGGGAACCTCTGGGGCCAACGTCCTGACTTTC; CDR3 protein: CAISGGQGTSGANVLTF
V gene: TRBV20-1; D gene: .; clone size: .; J gene: TRBJ1-4; CDR3 DNA: TGCAGTGCTAGAGAGGGCGAAAAACTGTTTTTT; CDR3 protein: CSAREGEKLFF
V gene: TRBV7-9; D gene: .; clone size: .; J gene: TRBJ1-1; CDR3 DNA: TGTGCCAGCAGGCCAGACCAACCCGGTAGGGAAGCTTTCTTT; CDR3 protein: CASRPDQPGREAFF
V gene: TRBV7-9; D gene: .; clone size: .; J gene: TRBJ1-6; CDR3 DNA: TGTGCCAGCAGCTTAGTAGGAGATTCACCCCTCCACTTT; CDR3 protein: CASSLVGDSPLHF
V gene: TRBV29-1; D gene: TRBD2; clone size: .; J gene: TRBJ2-1; CDR3 DNA: TGCAGCGTTGAAGGGCCCTATAGCGGGATGGTTGAGCAGTTCTTC; CDR3 protein: CSVEGPYSGMVEQFF
V gene: TRBV5-1; D gene: .; clone size: .; J gene: TRBJ2-3; CDR3 DNA: TGCGCCAGCAGCTTGCGGCTTAGCACAGATACGCAGTATTTT; CDR3 protein: CASSLRLSTDTQYF
V gene: TRBV18; D gene: .; clone size: few; J gene: TRBJ1-2; CDR3 DNA: TGTGCCAGCTCACCGGAAGGCATTGGGTATGGCTACACCTTC; CDR3 protein: CASSPEGIGYGYTF
V gene: TRBV18; D gene: TRBD1; clone size: .; J gene: TRBJ1-5; CDR3 DNA: TGTGCCAGCTCACCTGGACCGGGACAGGGGGCTTTTCAGCCCCAGCATTTT; CDR3 protein: CASSPGPGQGAFQPQHF
V gene: TRBV28; D gene: TRBD1; clone size: .; J gene: TRBJ1-3; CDR3 DNA: TGTGCCAGCAGTTTATCCGCGGGCCTCCCCAGGGGGCAATCTGGAAACACCATATATTTT; CDR3 protein: CASSLSAGLPRGQSGNTIYF
V gene: TRBV5-1; D gene: .; clone size: .; J gene: TRBJ2-2; CDR3 DNA: TGCGCCAGCAGCTTTCTAGGGTTCACCGGGGAGCTGTTTTTT; CDR3 protein: CASSFLGFTGELFF
V gene: TRBV2; D gene: .; clone size: .; J gene: TRBJ1-1; CDR3 DNA: TGTGCCAGCAATGGTCTGGGTTCCGGCACTGAAGCTTTCTTT; CDR3 protein: CASNGLGSGTEAFF
V gene: TRBV9; D gene: .; clone size: .; J gene: TRBJ2-1; CDR3 DNA: TGTGCCAGCAGCGTAGACCCCCAGATCTCCTACAATGAGCAGTTCTTC; CDR3 protein: CASSVDPQISYNEQFF
V gene: TRBV29-1; D gene: TRBD1; clone size: .; J gene: TRBJ2-7; CDR3 DNA: TGCAGCGCAACGGGACAGTACTACGAGCAGTACTTC; CDR3 protein: CSATGQYYEQYF
V gene: TRBV18; D gene: .; clone size: once; J gene: TRBJ1-5; CDR3 DNA: TGTGCCAGCTCTCGGACGGATAGCAATCAGCCCCAGCATTTT; CDR3 protein: CASSRTDSNQPQHF
V gene: TRBV5-1; D gene: .; clone size: .; J gene: TRBJ2-7; CDR3 DNA: TGCGCCAGCAGCTTTGCCCTATCGGGAGAGCAGTACTTC; CDR3 protein: CASSFALSGEQYF
V gene: TRBV5-6; D gene: TRBD1; clone size: .; J gene: TRBJ1-6; CDR3 DNA: TGTGCCAGCAGCTTGGGGGACAGGGGAAATTCACCCCTCCACTTT; CDR3 protein: CASSLGDRGNSPLHF
V gene: TRBV9; D gene: .; clone size: .; J gene: TRBJ1-1; CDR3 DNA: TGTGCCAGCAGCCCGCAGCCCGGCCCTTTAACAAACACTGAAGCTTTCTTT; CDR3 protein: CASSPQPGPLTNTEAFF
V gene: TRBV18; D gene: TRBD2; clone size: .; J gene: TRBJ2-1; CDR3 DNA: TGTGCCAGCTCACTCCCGTCCAGCGGGAACAATGAGCAGTTCTTC; CDR3 protein: CASSLPSSGNNEQFF
V gene: TRBV11-2; D gene: TRBD2; clone size: .; J gene: TRBJ2-4; CDR3 DNA: TGTGCCACCGAGCGAGCGGGGGAATGGTACTTC; CDR3 protein: CATERAGEWYF
V gene: TRBV6-5; D gene: .; clone size: .; J gene: TRBJ1-5; CDR3 DNA: TGTGCCAGTGGGCGGAGCGGCAATCAGCCCCAGCATTTT; CDR3 protein: CASGRSGNQPQHF
V gene: TRBV9; D gene: TRBD1; clone size: .; J gene: TRBJ2-5; CDR3 DNA: TGTGCCAGCAGCGTCGGGACAGGGGTGACAGAGACCCAGTACTTC; CDR3 protein: CASSVGTGVTETQYF
V gene: TRBV5-4; D gene: TRBD2; clone size: .; J gene: TRBJ2-1; CDR3 DNA: TGTGCCAGCTCACCTGGGGGACTAGCGGTATCCAATGAGCAGTTCTTC; CDR3 protein: CASSPGGLAVSNEQFF
V gene: TRBV2; D gene: TRBD2; clone size: .; J gene: TRBJ2-1; CDR3 DNA: TGTGCCAGCGTAAGACTAGCGGGAGGGGGAAATGAGCAGTTCTTC; CDR3 protein: CASVRLAGGGNEQFF
V gene: TRBV7-8; D gene: TRBD1; clone size: .; J gene: TRBJ2-3; CDR3 DNA: TGTGCCAGCAGCCAGGGGACAGGGGGCATGGGAGATACGCAGTATTTT; CDR3 protein: CASSQGTGGMGDTQYF
V gene: TRBV30; D gene: .; clone size: .; J gene: TRBJ2-3; CDR3 DNA: TGTGCCTGGAGTGTAAGTGCTACTAGCACAGATACGCAGTATTTT; CDR3 protein: CAWSVSATSTDTQYF
V gene: TRBV7-2; D gene: TRBD1; clone size: .; J gene: TRBJ2-3; CDR3 DNA: TGTGCCAGCAGCTTAGGGACAGGAGATACGCAGTATTTT; CDR3 protein: CASSLGTGDTQYF